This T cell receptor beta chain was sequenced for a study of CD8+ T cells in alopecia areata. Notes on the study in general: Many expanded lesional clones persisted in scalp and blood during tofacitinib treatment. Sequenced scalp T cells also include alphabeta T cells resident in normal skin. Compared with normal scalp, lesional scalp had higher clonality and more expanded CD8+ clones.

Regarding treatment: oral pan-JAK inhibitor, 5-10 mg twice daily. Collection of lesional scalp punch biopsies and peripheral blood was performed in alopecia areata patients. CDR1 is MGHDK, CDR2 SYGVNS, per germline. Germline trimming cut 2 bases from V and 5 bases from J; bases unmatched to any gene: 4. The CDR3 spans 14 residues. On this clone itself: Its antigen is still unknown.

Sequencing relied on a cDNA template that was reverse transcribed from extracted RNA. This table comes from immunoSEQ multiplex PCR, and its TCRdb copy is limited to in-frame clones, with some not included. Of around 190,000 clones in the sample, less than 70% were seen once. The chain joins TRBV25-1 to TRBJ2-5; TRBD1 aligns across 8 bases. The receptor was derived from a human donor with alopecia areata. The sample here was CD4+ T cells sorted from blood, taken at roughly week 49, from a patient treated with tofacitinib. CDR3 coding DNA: TGTGCCAGCAGTGAACAGGGGGCCCGGGAGACCCAGTACTTC. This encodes CASSEQGARETQYF.